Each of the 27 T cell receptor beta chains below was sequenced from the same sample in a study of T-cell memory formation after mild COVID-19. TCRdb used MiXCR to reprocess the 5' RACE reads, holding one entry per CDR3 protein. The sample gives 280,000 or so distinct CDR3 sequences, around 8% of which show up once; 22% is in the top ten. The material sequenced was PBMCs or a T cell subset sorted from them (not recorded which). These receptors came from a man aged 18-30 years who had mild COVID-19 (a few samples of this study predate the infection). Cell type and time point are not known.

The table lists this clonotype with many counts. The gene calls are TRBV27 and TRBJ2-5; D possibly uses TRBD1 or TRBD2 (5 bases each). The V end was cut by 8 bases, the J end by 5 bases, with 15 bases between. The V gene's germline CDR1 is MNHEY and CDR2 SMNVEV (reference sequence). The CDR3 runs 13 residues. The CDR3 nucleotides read TGTGCCAGCGGGCCTGGGGGTGGGGAGACCCAGTACTTC. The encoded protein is CASGPGGGETQYF.

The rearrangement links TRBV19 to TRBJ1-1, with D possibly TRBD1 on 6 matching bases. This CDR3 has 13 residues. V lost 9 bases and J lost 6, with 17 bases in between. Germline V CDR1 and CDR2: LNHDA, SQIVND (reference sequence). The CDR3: CASPYRVSAEAFF. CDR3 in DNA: TGTGCCAGCCCTTACAGGGTAAGCGCTGAAGCTTTCTTT.

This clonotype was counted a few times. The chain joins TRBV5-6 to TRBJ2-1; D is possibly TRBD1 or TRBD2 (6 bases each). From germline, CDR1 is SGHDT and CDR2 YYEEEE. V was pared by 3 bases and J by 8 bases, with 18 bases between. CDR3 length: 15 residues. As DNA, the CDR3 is TGTGCCAGCAGCTACCCGGGGGCATACGCGCATGAGCAGTTCTTC. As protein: CASSYPGAYAHEQFF. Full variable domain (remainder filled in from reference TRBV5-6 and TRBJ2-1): DAGVTQSPTHLIKTRGQQVTLRCSPKSGHDTVSWYQQALGQGPQFIFQYYEEEERQRGNFPDRFSGHQFPNYSSELNVNALLLGDSALYLCASSYPGAYAHEQFFGPGTRLTVL.

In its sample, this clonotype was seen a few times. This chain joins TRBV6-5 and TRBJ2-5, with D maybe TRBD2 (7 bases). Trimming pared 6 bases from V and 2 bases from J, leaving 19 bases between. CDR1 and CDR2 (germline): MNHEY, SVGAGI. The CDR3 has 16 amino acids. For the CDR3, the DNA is TGTGCCAGCAGCCCCTTTGGGGGGGGGACACAAGAGACCCAGTACTTC. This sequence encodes CASSPFGGGTQETQYF.

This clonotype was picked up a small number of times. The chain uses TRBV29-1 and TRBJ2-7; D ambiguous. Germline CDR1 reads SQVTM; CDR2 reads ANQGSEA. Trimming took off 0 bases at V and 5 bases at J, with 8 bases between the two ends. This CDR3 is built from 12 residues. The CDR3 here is CSVEDGEDEQYF. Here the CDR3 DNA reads TGCAGCGTTGAAGACGGAGAGGACGAGCAGTACTTC.

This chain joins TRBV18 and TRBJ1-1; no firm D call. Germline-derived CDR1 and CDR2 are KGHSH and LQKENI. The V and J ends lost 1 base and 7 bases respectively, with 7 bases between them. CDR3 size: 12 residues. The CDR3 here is CASSPLKNEAFF. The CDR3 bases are TGTGCCAGCTCACCACTGAAAAATGAAGCTTTCTTT. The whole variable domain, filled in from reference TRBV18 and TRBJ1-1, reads NAGVMQNPRHLVRRRGQEARLRCSPMKGHSHVYWYRQLPEEGLKFMVYLQKENIIDESGMPKERFSAEFPKEGPSILRIQQVVRGDSAAYFCASSPLKNEAFFGQGTRLTVV.

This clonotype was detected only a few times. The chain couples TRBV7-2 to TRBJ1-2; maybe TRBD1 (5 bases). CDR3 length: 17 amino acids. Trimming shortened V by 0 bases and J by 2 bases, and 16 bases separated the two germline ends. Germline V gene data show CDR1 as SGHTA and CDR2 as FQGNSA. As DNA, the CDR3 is TGTGCCAGCAGCTTAGCGCTAATTAGGGGACCCAACTATGGCTACACCTTC. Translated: CASSLALIRGPNYGYTF.

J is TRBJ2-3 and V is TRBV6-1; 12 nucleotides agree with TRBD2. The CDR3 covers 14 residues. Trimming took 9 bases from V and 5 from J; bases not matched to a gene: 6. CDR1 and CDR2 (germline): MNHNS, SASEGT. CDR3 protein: CASTSGGQGDTQYF. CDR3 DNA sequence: TGTGCCAGTACTAGCGGGGGGCAAGGAGATACGCAGTATTTT.

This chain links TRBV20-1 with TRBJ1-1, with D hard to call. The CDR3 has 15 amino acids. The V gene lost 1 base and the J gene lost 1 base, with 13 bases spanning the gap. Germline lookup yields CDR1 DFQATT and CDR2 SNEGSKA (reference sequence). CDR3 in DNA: TGCAGTGCTAGAGTCGCCGGCAGGACGAACACTGAAGCTTTCTTT. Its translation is CSARVAGRTNTEAFF.

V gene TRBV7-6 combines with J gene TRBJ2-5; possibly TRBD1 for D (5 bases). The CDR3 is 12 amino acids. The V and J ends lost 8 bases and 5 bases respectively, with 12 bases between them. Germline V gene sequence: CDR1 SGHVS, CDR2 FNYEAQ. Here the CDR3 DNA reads TGTGCCAGCTGCGCGTGGGGCGAGACCCAGTACTTC. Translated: CASCAWGETQYF.

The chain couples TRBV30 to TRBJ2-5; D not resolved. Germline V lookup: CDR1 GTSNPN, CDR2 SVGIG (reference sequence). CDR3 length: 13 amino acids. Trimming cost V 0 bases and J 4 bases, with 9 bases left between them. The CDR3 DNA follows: TGTGCCTGGAGTGTATGGTGGGGAGAGACCCAGTACTTC. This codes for CAWSVWWGETQYF.

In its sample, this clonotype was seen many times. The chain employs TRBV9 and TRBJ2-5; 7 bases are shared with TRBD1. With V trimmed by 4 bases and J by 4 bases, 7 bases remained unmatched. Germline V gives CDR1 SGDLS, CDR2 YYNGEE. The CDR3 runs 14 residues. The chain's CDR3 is CASSIGQARETQYF. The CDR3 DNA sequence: TGTGCCAGCAGCATCGGACAGGCTAGAGAGACCCAGTACTTC.

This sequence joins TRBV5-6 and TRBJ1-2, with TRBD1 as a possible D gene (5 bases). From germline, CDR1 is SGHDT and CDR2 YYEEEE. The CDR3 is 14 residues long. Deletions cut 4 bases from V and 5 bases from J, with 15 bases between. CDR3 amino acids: CASSLRDGLYGYTF. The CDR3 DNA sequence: TGTGCCAGCAGCCTTCGGGACGGCCTGTATGGCTACACCTTC.

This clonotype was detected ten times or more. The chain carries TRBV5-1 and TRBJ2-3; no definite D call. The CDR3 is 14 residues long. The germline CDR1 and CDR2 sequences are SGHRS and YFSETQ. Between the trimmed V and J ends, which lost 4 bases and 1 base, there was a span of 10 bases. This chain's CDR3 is CASSPELGTDTQYF. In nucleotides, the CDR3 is TGCGCCAGCAGCCCCGAGCTAGGCACAGATACGCAGTATTTT.

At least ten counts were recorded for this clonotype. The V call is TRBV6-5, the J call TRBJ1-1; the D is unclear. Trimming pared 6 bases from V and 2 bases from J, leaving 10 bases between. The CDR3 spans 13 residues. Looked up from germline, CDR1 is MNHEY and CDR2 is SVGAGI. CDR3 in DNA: TGTGCCAGCAGCTCCGGACCCAACACTGAAGCTTTCTTT. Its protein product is CASSSGPNTEAFF.

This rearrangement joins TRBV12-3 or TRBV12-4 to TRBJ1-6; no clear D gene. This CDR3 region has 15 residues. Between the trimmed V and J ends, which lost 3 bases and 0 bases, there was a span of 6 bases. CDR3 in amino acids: CASSFSSSYNSPLHF. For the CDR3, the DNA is TGTGCCAGCAGTTTTAGTAGCTCCTATAATTCACCCCTCCACTTT.

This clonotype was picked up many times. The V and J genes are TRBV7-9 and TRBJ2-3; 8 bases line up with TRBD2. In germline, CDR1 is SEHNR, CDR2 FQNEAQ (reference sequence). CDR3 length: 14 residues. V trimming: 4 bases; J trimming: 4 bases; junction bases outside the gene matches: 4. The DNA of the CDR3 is TGTGCCAGCAGCTCCGGGGGGGGCCCAGATACGCAGTATTTT. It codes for CASSSGGGPDTQYF.

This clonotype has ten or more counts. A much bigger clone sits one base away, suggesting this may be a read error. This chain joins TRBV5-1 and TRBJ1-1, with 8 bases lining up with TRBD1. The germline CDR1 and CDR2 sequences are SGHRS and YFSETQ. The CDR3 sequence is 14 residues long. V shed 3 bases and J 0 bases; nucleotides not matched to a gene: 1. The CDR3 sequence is CASSSGQVNTEAFF. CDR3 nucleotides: TGCGCCAGCAGCTCGGGACAGGTGAACACTGAAGCTTTCTTT.

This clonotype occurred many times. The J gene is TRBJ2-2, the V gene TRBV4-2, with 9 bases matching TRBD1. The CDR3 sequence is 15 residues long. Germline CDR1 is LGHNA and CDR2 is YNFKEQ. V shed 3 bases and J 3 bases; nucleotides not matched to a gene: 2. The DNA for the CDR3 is TGTGCCAGCAGCCACGGACAGGGGTACACCGGGGAGCTGTTTTTT. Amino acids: CASSHGQGYTGELFF.

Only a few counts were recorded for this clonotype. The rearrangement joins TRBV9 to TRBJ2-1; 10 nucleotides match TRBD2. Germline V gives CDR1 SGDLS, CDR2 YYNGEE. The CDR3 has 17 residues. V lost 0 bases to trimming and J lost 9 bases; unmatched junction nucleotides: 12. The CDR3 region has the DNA TGTGCCAGCAGCGTAGCCCCACAAGCGGGGGGGCTGGGTGAGCAGTTCTTC. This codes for CASSVAPQAGGLGEQFF.

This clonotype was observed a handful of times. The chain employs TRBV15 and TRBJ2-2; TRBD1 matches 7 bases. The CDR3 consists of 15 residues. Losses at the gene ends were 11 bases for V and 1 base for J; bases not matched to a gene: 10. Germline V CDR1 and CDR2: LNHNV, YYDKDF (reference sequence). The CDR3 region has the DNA TGTGCCGCCTCACAGGACAGGCGGAACACCGGGGAGCTGTTTTTT. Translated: CAASQDRRNTGELFF.

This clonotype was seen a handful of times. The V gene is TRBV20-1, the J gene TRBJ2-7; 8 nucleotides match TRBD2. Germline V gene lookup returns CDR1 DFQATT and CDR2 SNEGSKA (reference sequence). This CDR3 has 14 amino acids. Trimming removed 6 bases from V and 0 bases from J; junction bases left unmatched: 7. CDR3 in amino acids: CSAVLAVGSYEQYF. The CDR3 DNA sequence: TGCAGTGCGGTACTAGCGGTGGGCTCCTACGAGCAGTACTTC.

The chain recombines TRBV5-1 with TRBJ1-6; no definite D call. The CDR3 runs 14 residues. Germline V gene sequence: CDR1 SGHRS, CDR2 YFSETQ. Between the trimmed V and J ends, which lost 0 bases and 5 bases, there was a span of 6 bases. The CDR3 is CASSLARNNSPLHF. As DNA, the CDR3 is TGCGCCAGCAGCTTGGCCAGAAATAATTCACCCCTCCACTTT.

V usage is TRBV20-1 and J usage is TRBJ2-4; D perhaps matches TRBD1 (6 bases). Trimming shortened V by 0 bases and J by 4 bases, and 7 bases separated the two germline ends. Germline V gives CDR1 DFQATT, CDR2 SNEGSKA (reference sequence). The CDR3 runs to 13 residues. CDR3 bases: TGCAGTGCTAGAGACGACAGGAAAAACATTCAGTACTTC. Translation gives CSARDDRKNIQYF.

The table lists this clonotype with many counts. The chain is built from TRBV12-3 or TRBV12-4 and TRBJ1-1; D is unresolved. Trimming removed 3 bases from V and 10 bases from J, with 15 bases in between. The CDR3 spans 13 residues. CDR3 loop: CASSFSAGYTAFF. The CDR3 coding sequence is TGTGCCAGCAGTTTTTCGGCAGGTTATACAGCTTTCTTT.

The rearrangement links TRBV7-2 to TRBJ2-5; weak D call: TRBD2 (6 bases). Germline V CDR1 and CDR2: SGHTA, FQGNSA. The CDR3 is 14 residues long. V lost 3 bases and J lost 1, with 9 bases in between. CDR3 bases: TGTGCCAGCAGCTTTTTCGGGGGCCAAGAGACCCAGTACTTC. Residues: CASSFFGGQETQYF.

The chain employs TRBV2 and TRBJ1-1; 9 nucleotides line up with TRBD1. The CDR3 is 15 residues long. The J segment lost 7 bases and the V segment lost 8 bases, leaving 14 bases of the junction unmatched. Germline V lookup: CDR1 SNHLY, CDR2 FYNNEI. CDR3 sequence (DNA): TGTGCCAGCGAGCCTTCAACAGGGGGCTCTGTTGAAGCTTTCTTT. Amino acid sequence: CASEPSTGGSVEAFF.